This T cell receptor beta chain was observed in a study of beta chain features in type 1 diabetes (dated 2018 in TCRdb). Some background on the complete study: Patients and healthy donors did not differ in mean age, gender distribution, total cell number or subset yield. Across all samples, some 99 million sorted cells were examined, and cell number per subset correlated strongly with RNA yield. In the study, recently diagnosed type 1 diabetes patients and matched healthy donors were compared on the TCRB repertoires of their sorted circulating CD4+ T cell subsets. Naive and central memory subsets were obtained from all 28 donors, but regulatory and stem cell-like memory subsets were isolated from only 8 patients and 8 healthy donors. Study-wide findings and limitations: Type 1 diabetes patients showed a moderate but significant shortening of TCRB CDR3 length in all four CD4+ subsets. Because the HLA sub-analyses included only small numbers of individuals, any influence of HLA type on TCRB rearrangement was left unresolved. Shorter templates might be favored by PCR, yet because patient and control samples were amplified and corrected together, any such skew would affect both groups equally. Naive, central memory and regulatory TCRB repertoires appeared more similar among patients than among healthy donors. At VDJ recombination sites, type 1 diabetes patients had fewer insertions and more deleted nucleotides, which implies abnormalities in thymic rearrangement. Because cDNA was sequenced instead of genomic DNA, activated cells with high expression could be over-represented, although the groups did not differ in activation or CD3 levels.

Each donor gave one peripheral blood draw, roughly 120 mL on average, collected into heparinised tubes. Using a panel that included CD45RO, CCR7, CD25, CD127, CD95 and CD27, naive, central memory, regulatory and stem cell-like memory CD4+ T cells were sorted on a BD FACSAria II. A purity above 95% was achieved for all sorted populations. PBMCs were separated immediately by Lymphoprep density gradient centrifugation and were stained directly, without being cultured. To minimize batch effects, samples were stained and sorted in pairs, one healthy donor with one patient per experiment. The entire amount of isolated RNA was reverse transcribed using the High Capacity cDNA Reverse Transcription Kit, so the sequenced TCRB transcripts were expressed ones. Deep immunoSEQ sequencing was performed on naive, central memory and regulatory T cell samples, with an average of about 4 million total reads per sample. After sorted cells were lysed in RLT buffer, RNA was extracted with DNase-treated RNeasy Micro or Mini kits, with the choice depending on cell number. Each cell subset was processed separately to prevent cross-contamination, with patient and healthy donor samples processed together. Using the immunoSEQ multiplex PCR, TCRB sequences were amplified from cDNA into 87-bp fragments spanning the CDR3 region. Sequencing of the amplicons was performed on the Illumina HiSeq platform. Concerning the study's data processing: PCR bias was corrected computationally using synthetic template baselines, and reads within Hamming distance 2 were collapsed, with unmergeable singletons discarded. Reads were aligned against IMGT so that V, D and J genes, CDR3 length and insertions or deletions at six rearrangement sites could be assigned. Clonotype counts were normalized to sorted cell number within each subset before computing true diversity and Gini coefficients with the tcR R package. Repertoire sharing was quantified using the overlap coefficient calculated on TCRB nucleotide sequences. Out-of-frame TCRB sequences from naive cells were analyzed to stand in for the pre-selection repertoire. The clones in this table, taken by TCRdb from immuneACCESS, are in-frame only. Not every clone is retained; where verified, under half of the shortfall comes from an unresolved V gene, and the cause of the rest is unknown. V, J and clone size derive from that table, while D and trimming were established from the DNA sequence. The sample table holds just over 600,000 clones, of which 15% were seen once. Under 0.095% of the sample lies in the top ten.

According to the germline V gene, CDR1 reads SNHLY and CDR2 reads FYNNEI. Inclusive of the bounding cysteine and phenylalanine, the CDR3 is 14 residues long. Only the CDR3 region is kept as DNA, spanning 42 bases read in frame from base 1. V and J are truncated by 4 bases and 2 bases respectively, leaving an intervening sequence of 8 bases. Remarks on this clone: Its antigen is not yet known. No quality values exist for individual bases; no much larger clone is one base distant.

The chain employs TRBV2 and TRBJ1-4; confidence is insufficient to name the D gene. Material for sequencing was naive CD4+ T cells from blood. Sample cell subset or site, as interpreted from the label and publication: true naive CD4+ T cells. The sequence was obtained from a man between 18 and 35 years old in good health. The nucleotide sequence reads TGTGCCAGCAGTGCCAGGTTTACTAATGAAAAACTGTTTTTT. The encoded protein is CASSARFTNEKLFF.